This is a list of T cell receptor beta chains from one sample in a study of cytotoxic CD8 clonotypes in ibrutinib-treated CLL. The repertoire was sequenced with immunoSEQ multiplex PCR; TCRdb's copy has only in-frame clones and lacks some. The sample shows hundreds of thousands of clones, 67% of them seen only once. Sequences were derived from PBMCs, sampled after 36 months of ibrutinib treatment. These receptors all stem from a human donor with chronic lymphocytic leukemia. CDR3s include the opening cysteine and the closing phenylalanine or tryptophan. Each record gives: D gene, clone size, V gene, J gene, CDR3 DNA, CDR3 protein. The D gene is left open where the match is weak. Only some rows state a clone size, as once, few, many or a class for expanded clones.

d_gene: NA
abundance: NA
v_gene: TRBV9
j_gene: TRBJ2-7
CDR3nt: TGTGCCAGCAGCGTAGGGAGCGAGCGCCCTTGGGAGCAGTACTTC
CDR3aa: CASSVGSERPWEQYF

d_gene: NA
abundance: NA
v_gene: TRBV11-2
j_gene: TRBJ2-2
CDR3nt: TGTGCCAGCAGCTTAACGGGATGGGGTACCCCGAACACCGGGGAGCTGTTTTTT
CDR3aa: CASSLTGWGTPNTGELFF

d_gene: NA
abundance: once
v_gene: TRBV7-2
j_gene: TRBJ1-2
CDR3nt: TGTGCCAGCAGACCAGGGGCTGGCTACACCTTC
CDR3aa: CASRPGAGYTF

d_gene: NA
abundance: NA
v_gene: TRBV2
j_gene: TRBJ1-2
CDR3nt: TGTGCCAGCAGTGGGACCCAAGGCTACACCTTC
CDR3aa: CASSGTQGYTF

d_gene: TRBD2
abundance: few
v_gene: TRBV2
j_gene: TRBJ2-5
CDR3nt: TGTGCCAGCAGTGAACTAGCGGGGGGGCCACAGACCCAGTACTTC
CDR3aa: CASSELAGGPQTQYF

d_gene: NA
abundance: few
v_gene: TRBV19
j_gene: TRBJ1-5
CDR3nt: TGTGCCAGTAGCAGCCGCCGTCCCGGGGCGCCACAGCCCCAGCATTTT
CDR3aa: CASSSRRPGAPQPQHF

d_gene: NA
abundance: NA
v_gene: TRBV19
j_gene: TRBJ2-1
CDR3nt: TGTGCCAGTAGTATAAAAGGACAGCCCTACAATGAGCAGTTCTTC
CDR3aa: CASSIKGQPYNEQFF

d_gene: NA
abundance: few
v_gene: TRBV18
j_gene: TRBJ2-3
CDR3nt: TGTGCCAGCTCATCAACTCCTTCTAGCACAGATACGCAGTATTTT
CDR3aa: CASSSTPSSTDTQYF

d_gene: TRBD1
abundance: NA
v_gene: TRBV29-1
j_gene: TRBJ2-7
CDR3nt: TGCAGCGTTGGTGGACAGGTCCATGGCTACGAGCAGTACTTC
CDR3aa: CSVGGQVHGYEQYF

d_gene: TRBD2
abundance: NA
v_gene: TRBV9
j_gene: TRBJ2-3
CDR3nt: TGTGCCAGCGCATTAGGGACTAGCGGCACAGATACGCAGTATTTT
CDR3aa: CASALGTSGTDTQYF

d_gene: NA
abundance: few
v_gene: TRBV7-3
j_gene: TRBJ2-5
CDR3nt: TGTGCCAGCAGCGCCGGAGGGACCCAGTACTTC
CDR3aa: CASSAGGTQYF

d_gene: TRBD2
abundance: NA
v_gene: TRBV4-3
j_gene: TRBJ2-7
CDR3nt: TGCGCCAGCAGCCAAGCTAGCGGGAGGGGGTACGAGCAGTACTTC
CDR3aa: CASSQASGRGYEQYF

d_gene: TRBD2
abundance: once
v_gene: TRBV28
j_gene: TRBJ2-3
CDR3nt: TGTGCCAGCAGCGTACCGGGACTAGCGGGATACGACACAGATACGCAGTATTTT
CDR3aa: CASSVPGLAGYDTDTQYF

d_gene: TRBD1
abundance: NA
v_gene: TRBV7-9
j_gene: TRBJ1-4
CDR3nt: TGTGCCAGCAGCTTACCGCCCCGGGACAGGGACGAAAAACTGTTTTTT
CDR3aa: CASSLPPRDRDEKLFF

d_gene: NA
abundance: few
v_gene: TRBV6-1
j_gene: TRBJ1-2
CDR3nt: TGTGCCAGCAGTGAATGGGGAAGGGCCTATGGCTACACCTTC
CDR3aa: CASSEWGRAYGYTF

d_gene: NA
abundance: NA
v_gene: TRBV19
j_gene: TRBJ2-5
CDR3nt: TGTGCCAGTCGGAGCAGGGGTGGTATTCCGGTAGAGACCCAGTACTTC
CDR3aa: CASRSRGGIPVETQYF

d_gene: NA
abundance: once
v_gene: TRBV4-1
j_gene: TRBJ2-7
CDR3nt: TGCGCCAGCAGCCAAGCTGGGACTGTCTCCTCCTACGAGCAGTACTTC
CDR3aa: CASSQAGTVSSYEQYF

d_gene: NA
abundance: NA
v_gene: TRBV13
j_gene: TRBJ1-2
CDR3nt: TGTGCCAGCAGCCTCCTACAGGGCTACTATGGCTACACCTTC
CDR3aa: CASSLLQGYYGYTF

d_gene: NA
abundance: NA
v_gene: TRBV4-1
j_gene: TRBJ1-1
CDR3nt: TGCGCCAGCAGCCCAAGAGCTGGGGCACGAAAAGCTTTCTTT
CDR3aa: CASSPRAGARKAFF

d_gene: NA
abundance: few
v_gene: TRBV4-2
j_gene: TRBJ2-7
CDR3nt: TGTGCCAGCAGCCAACCGCCCGGGGCCGAGCAGTACTTC
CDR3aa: CASSQPPGAEQYF

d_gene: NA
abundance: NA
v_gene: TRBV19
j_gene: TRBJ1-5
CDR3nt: TGTGCCAGTAGTAGCCACGGCAATAGCAATCAGCCCCAGCATTTT
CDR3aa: CASSSHGNSNQPQHF

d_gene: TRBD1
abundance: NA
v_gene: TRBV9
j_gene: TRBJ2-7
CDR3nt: TGTGCCAGCAGCGCCTCGGGGACAGGGGGCGACGAGCAGTACTTC
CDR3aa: CASSASGTGGDEQYF

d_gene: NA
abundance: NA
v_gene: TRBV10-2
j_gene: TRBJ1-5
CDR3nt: TGCGCCAGCAGTGAGGAGGCAGCTAGCAATCAGCCCCAGCATTTT
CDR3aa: CASSEEAASNQPQHF

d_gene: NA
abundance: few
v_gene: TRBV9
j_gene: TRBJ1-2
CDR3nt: TGTGCCAGCAGCGTAGGCCGACAGGACTACACCTTC
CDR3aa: CASSVGRQDYTF

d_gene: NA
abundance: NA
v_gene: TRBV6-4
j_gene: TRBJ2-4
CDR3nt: TGTGCCAGCAGTGACGTAGCGGCCAAAAACATTCAGTACTTC
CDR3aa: CASSDVAAKNIQYF

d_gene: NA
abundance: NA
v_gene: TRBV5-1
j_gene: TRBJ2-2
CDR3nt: TGCGCCAGCAGCTCGGGACCGCTCACCGGGGAGCTGTTTTTT
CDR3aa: CASSSGPLTGELFF

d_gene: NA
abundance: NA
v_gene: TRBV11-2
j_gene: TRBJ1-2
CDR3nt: TGTGCCAGCAGCTTAGCGGGCGGGCTGGGTTTGAGCTACACCTTC
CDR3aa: CASSLAGGLGLSYTF

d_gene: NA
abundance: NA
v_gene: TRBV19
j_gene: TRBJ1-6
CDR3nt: TGTGCCAGTAGTATTGTCGGGACGGCGAATTCACCCCTCCACTTT
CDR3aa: CASSIVGTANSPLHF

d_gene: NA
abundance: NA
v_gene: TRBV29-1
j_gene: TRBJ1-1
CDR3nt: TGCAGCGTGAATATTGGGGGGAAGGTCACTGAAGCTTTCTTT
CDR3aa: CSVNIGGKVTEAFF

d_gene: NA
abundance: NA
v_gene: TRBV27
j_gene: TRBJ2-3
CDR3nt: TGTGCCAGCAGTTCCCAGGGGCTTACGCAGTATTTT
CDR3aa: CASSSQGLTQYF

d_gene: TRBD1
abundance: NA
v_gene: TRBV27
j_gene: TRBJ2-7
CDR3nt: TGTGCCAGCAGTTTATCCCTACAGGGGACCTACGAGCAGTACTTC
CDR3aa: CASSLSLQGTYEQYF

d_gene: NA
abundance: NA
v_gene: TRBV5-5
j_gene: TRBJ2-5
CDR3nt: TGTGCCAGCAGCTTGGGGGCAGACCAAGAGACCCAGTACTTC
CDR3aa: CASSLGADQETQYF

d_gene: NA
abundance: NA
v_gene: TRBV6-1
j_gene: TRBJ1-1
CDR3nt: TGTGCCAGCAGTGCTGGCCCCTACACTGAAGCTTTCTTT
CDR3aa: CASSAGPYTEAFF

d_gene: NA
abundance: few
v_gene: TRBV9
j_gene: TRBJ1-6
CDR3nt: TGTGCCAGCAGCGTAGGGGGCGGGTATAATTCACCCCTCCACTTT
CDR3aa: CASSVGGGYNSPLHF

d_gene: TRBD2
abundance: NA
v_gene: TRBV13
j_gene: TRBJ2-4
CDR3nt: TGTGCCAGCAGCTTGGGTGCGGGGGGCCTCAAAAACATTCAGTACTTC
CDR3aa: CASSLGAGGLKNIQYF

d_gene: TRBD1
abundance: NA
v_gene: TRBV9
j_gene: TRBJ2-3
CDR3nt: TGTGCCAGCAGCCCTACGACAGGGATGACAGATACGCAGTATTTT
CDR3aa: CASSPTTGMTDTQYF